This T cell receptor (beta chain) was recovered during a study of blood T cell repertoires in COVID-19. Study as a whole: PBMCs, B-cell-depleted T cells, or T cells were the source of the cDNA or gDNA that made up the material.

All enrollees were roughly 18 to 89 years old and from some 24 US areas. In the original analysis: The authors estimated nucleated cell counts from reference gene primer amplification. Generated by immunoSEQ multiplex PCR, the TCRdb table keeps only in-frame clones and is missing some. D and trimming were read from the DNA, whereas the V and J calls and clone size are those reported in that table. Seen here are about 250,000 clones, 80% to 90% observed once, and the top ten hold 2% to 3%. V shed 4 bases, J shed 0 bases, and the junction held 7 bases outside the gene matches. This CDR3 comprises 19 residues. The germline CDR1 and CDR2 sequences are MNHEY and SMNVEV (reference sequence).

This rearrangement joins TRBV27 to TRBJ2-1; TRBD2 aligns across 15 bases. This sequence was found in a woman younger than 35 who had recovered from COVID-19. The specimen sequenced was PBMCs or T cells enriched from blood (not recorded which). CDR3 nucleotide sequence: TGTGCCAGCAGTTCGGGACTAGCGGGGGGCTTCAGCTCCTACAATGAGCAGTTCTTC. This translates into CASSSGLAGGFSSYNEQFF.